The 30 T cell receptor beta chains below were found in one sample sequenced in a study of T-cell memory formation after mild COVID-19 (dated by TCRdb to the early 2020s). Library prep was done by 5' RACE. Instrument on record: Illumina NovaSeq 6000. The raw public data were reprocessed by TCRdb itself: fastp quality trimming at Q25, MiXCR clonotype calling, in-frame beta chains only. Entries that share a CDR3 protein sequence are merged under the most common genes and DNA. In all, the sample holds 150,000 to 200,000 distinct CDR3 sequences, and 16% of those were seen once. The top ten hold around 1.9% of the sample. Material: PBMCs or a T cell subset sorted from them (not recorded which). These receptor sequences come from an adult woman who had mild COVID-19 (a few samples of this study predate the infection). The sample titles of this study are shuffled in the database, so cell type and time point are left out; the donor was told from shared clones.

This chain connects TRBV9 to TRBJ2-3; D possibly corresponds to TRBD2 (6 bases). Germline values: CDR1 SGDLS, CDR2 YYNGEE. The CDR3 consists of 16 residues. V gave up 0 bases and J gave up 4 bases, with 15 bases separating them. The CDR3 loop reads CASSVAAGNAPDTQYF. CDR3 bases: TGTGCCAGCAGCGTAGCCGCGGGGAACGCGCCAGATACGCAGTATTTT. Together with reference TRBV9 and TRBJ2-3, the CDR3 gives the full variable domain: DSGVTQTPKHLITATGQRVTLRCSPRSGDLSVYWYQQSLDQGLQFLIQYYNGEERAKGNILERFSAQQFPDLHSELNLSSLELGDSALYFCASSVAAGNAPDTQYFGPGTRLTVL.

J is TRBJ1-5 and V is TRBV12-3 or TRBV12-4; D is undetermined. This CDR3 spans 13 amino acids. Trimming took 8 bases from V and 2 from J, leaving 10 bases between them. CDR3 sequence (DNA): TGTGCCAGCTCCCGAGTGGGCAATCAGCCCCAGCATTTT. Amino acids: CASSRVGNQPQHF.

This clonotype was observed many times. The gene calls are TRBV5-1 and TRBJ2-7; 11 nucleotides line up with TRBD1. Germline lookup yields CDR1 SGHRS and CDR2 YFSETQ. V trimming: 2 bases; J trimming: 4 bases; junction bases outside the gene matches: 5. The CDR3 loop spans 15 amino acids. CDR3: CASSLSGTGGYEQYF. The DNA of the CDR3 is TGCGCCAGCAGCTTATCCGGGACAGGGGGATACGAGCAGTACTTC. The full variable domain, rest sourced from reference TRBV5-1 and TRBJ2-7, is KAGVTQTPRYLIKTRGQQVTLSCSPISGHRSVSWYQQTPGQGLQFLFEYFSETQRNKGNFPGRFSGRQFSNSRSEMNVSTLELGDSALYLCASSLSGTGGYEQYFGPGTRLTVT.

This clonotype was seen a handful of times. The V gene is TRBV20-1, the J gene TRBJ1-1; D unresolved. This CDR3 spans 16 amino acids. Trimming removed 3 bases from V and 1 base from J, with 18 bases in between. Germline assignment: CDR1 DFQATT and CDR2 SNEGSKA (reference sequence). Here the CDR3 DNA reads TGCAGTGCTAGTGACGGCGGCGGCAGCACGAACACTGAAGCTTTCTTT. Its translation: CSASDGGGSTNTEAFF.

This clonotype occurred a few times. The genes are TRBV24-1 and TRBJ2-3; TRBD2 aligns across 10 bases. The CDR3 sequence is 14 residues long. V lost 5 bases and J lost 4; bases outside the gene matches: 2. Germline-derived CDR1 and CDR2 are KGHDR and SFDVKD. This chain's CDR3 is CATSVAGGADTQYF. The CDR3 coding sequence is TGTGCCACCAGTGTAGCGGGAGGCGCAGATACGCAGTATTTT.

V usage is TRBV5-4 and J usage is TRBJ2-1; D is perhaps TRBD2 (5 bases). V shed 1 base and J shed 3 bases, with 8 bases lying between them. CDR1 and CDR2 from the germline V gene are SGHNT and YYREEE (reference sequence). This CDR3 has 14 amino acids. The CDR3 coding sequence is TGTGCCAGCAGCTTGAGAGGGAACTACAATGAGCAGTTCTTC. This translates into CASSLRGNYNEQFF.

This clonotype was recorded a few times. V usage is TRBV7-2 and J usage is TRBJ2-7; 10 nucleotides agree with TRBD2. Germline CDR1 reads SGHTA; CDR2 reads FQGNSA. With V trimmed by 3 bases and J by 2 bases, 16 bases remained unmatched. The CDR3 runs 19 residues. CDR3 nucleotides: TGTGCCAGCAGCTTTCGCCCTAAGTCTTGGACTAGCGGCCCCTACGAGCAGTACTTC. It encodes CASSFRPKSWTSGPYEQYF.

This clonotype was counted a few times. This chain uses TRBV24-1 with TRBJ2-3; either TRBD1 or TRBD2 may fit D (5 bases each). Deletions cut 6 bases from V and 5 bases from J, with 14 bases between. This CDR3 region has 14 residues. CDR1 is KGHDR, CDR2 SFDVKD, per germline. The CDR3, as DNA: TGTGCCACCAGTCCGTCAGGGAGTGGAGATACGCAGTATTTT. Protein: CATSPSGSGDTQYF.

This sequence joins TRBV5-1 and TRBJ2-7; a weak D match, TRBD2 (5 bases). The CDR3 has 14 amino acids. V shed 0 bases and J shed 6 bases, with 13 bases lying between them. Looked up from germline, CDR1 is SGHRS and CDR2 is YFSETQ. The CDR3 nucleotides are TGCGCCAGCAGCTTGGCCAGCGGAGTGGGCGAGCAGTACTTC. Residues: CASSLASGVGEQYF.

Here the CDR3 reads CASSWGGSRPHGYTF. CDR3 nucleotide sequence: TGTGCCAGCAGCTGGGGGGGGTCGCGACCCCATGGCTACACCTTC. The rearrangement links TRBV7-6 to TRBJ1-2, with a tentative D call TRBD1 (5 bases). V dropped 4 bases and J dropped 6 bases, with 18 bases sitting between them. Germline V CDR1 and CDR2: SGHVS, FNYEAQ. This CDR3 has 15 amino acids.

The chain recombines TRBV27 with TRBJ2-2, with D hard to call. V was cut by 1 base and J by 1 base, with 4 bases left in between. This CDR3 region has 14 residues. CDR1 MNHEY and CDR2 SMNVEV come from the germline V gene (reference sequence). The CDR3 protein is CASSLFGNTGELFF. The DNA of the CDR3 is TGTGCCAGCAGTTTATTTGGGAACACCGGGGAGCTGTTTTTT.

This clonotype turned up a few times. The rearrangement joins TRBV2 to TRBJ2-3; 7 positions agree with TRBD1. The CDR3 totals 15 residues. CDR1 and CDR2 from the germline V gene are SNHLY and FYNNEI. J lost 4 bases, V lost 7 bases, and 11 bases had no gene match. CDR3 nucleotide sequence: TGTGCCAGCACCCAGTACTGGCAGGGGGCAGATACGCAGTATTTT. Its translation: CASTQYWQGADTQYF.

In this sample, this clonotype turned up a few times. The J gene is TRBJ2-3, the V gene TRBV12-5; 11 nucleotides line up with TRBD2. With V trimmed by 1 base and J by 1 base, 1 base remained unmatched. The germline CDR1 and CDR2 sequences are LGHNT and FRNRAP. CDR3 size: 16 residues. CDR3 loop: CASGLGTSGRTDTQYF. CDR3 bases: TGTGCTAGTGGTTTGGGGACTAGCGGGCGCACAGATACGCAGTATTTT. The complete variable domain, with remaining parts taken from reference TRBV12-5 and TRBJ2-3, reads DARVTQTPRHKVTEMGQEVTMRCQPILGHNTVFWYRQTMMQGLELLAYFRNRAPLDDSGMPKDRFSAEMPDATLATLKIQPSEPRDSAVYFCASGLGTSGRTDTQYFGPGTRLTVL.

This clonotype was observed a few times. The chain carries TRBV3-1 and TRBJ2-3; D is uncertain. Germline-derived CDR1 and CDR2 are LGHDT and YNNKEL (reference sequence). The germline V and J ends were trimmed by 2 bases and 0 bases, with 12 bases remaining between them. CDR3 length equals 16 residues. The DNA of the CDR3 is TGTGCCAGCAGCCAACTACCTCCTGGAAGCACAGATACGCAGTATTTT. Its translation is CASSQLPPGSTDTQYF.

The chain couples TRBV5-1 to TRBJ2-7; D is undetermined. V lost 0 bases, J lost 6 bases, and 13 bases lay in between. Germline lookup yields CDR1 SGHRS and CDR2 YFSETQ. The CDR3 sequence is 14 residues long. CDR3 nucleotide sequence: TGCGCCAGCAGCTTGGCAAAGGGCGTAGGCGAGCAGTACTTC. Its protein is CASSLAKGVGEQYF.

This clonotype was seen more than once but under ten times. CDR3 region: CASSLEQAVETQYF. CDR3 coding DNA: TGTGCCAGCAGCTTAGAACAGGCGGTGGAGACCCAGTACTTC. V is TRBV7-6 and J is TRBJ2-5; a weak D match, TRBD1 (5 bases). The CDR3 is 14 amino acids. Germline loops: CDR1 SGHVS, CDR2 FNYEAQ. The ends were cut back, 1 base at V and 5 bases at J, with 11 bases in the middle.

This clonotype showed up just a few times. The rearrangement links TRBV4-2 to TRBJ2-2; possibly TRBD2 for D (6 bases). The V gene's germline CDR1 is LGHNA and CDR2 YNFKEQ. V was shortened by 4 bases and J by 0 bases, with 12 bases between the two germline ends. The CDR3 is 16 residues long. In DNA, the CDR3 is TGTGCCAGCAGCCCAATGGGGACTTCGAACACCGGGGAGCTGTTTTTT. This sequence encodes CASSPMGTSNTGELFF.

This clonotype turned up a few times. CDR3 DNA sequence: TGCAGCGTCCCTCCGGGACTTCATTTCAACAATGAGCAGTTCTTC. Protein sequence: CSVPPGLHFNNEQFF. The chain has TRBV29-1 and TRBJ2-1; TRBD2 might be the D (6 bases). Germline CDR1 reads SQVTM; CDR2 reads ANQGSEA. Trimming pared 6 bases from V and 5 bases from J, leaving 20 bases between. The CDR3 totals 15 residues.

The gene calls are TRBV29-1 and TRBJ1-1; tentative D call: TRBD1 (6 bases). The CDR3 has 14 residues. CDR1 is SQVTM and CDR2 is ANQGSEA in the germline V gene. V lost 3 bases and J 0 bases, leaving 11 bases between the germline ends. CDR3 loop: CSVDEQGMNTEAFF. The CDR3 region has the DNA TGCAGCGTTGATGAACAGGGTATGAACACTGAAGCTTTCTTT.

The V gene is TRBV25-1, the J gene TRBJ2-5; no clear D. CDR1 is MGHDK, CDR2 SYGVNS, per germline. The CDR3 length is 14 residues. V lost 4 bases and J lost 2, with 11 bases in between. CDR3 loop: CASSVPRGQETQYF. CDR3 nucleotide sequence: TGTGCCAGCAGTGTCCCCAGAGGACAAGAGACCCAGTACTTC.

This clonotype was observed a few times. This rearrangement joins TRBV18 to TRBJ2-1, with a tentative D call TRBD1 (5 bases). The CDR3 has 15 residues. Germline V gene sequence: CDR1 KGHSH, CDR2 LQKENI. V was pared by 3 bases and J by 6 bases, with 15 bases between. CDR3 amino acids: CASSPGRQSSNEQFF. CDR3 in DNA: TGTGCCAGCTCACCGGGGCGACAGAGTTCCAATGAGCAGTTCTTC.

V is TRBV10-3 and J is TRBJ1-2; the match to TRBD1 covers 8 bases. The V segment lost 6 bases and the J segment 4 bases; nucleotides outside the gene matches: 7. This CDR3 region has 14 residues. The germline CDR1 and CDR2 sequences are ENHRY and SYGVKD. The CDR3 DNA reads TGTGCCATCAGCGGACAGGGAGGGGGCTATGGCTACACCTTC. Translating gives CAISGQGGGYGYTF.

This clonotype appeared a few times. The chain recombines TRBV12-3 or TRBV12-4 with TRBJ1-5; the D is unclear. The CDR3 has 12 residues. Between the trimmed V and J ends, which lost 5 bases and 4 bases, there was a span of 6 bases. The DNA for the CDR3 is TGTGCCAGCAGTCACATGAATCAGCCCCAGCATTTT. Its protein is CASSHMNQPQHF.

This clonotype was observed many times. This chain links TRBV5-1 with TRBJ2-5; D may be TRBD2 (7 bases). The CDR3 loop spans 14 amino acids. Germline loops: CDR1 SGHRS, CDR2 YFSETQ. V lost 4 bases, J lost 1 base, and 11 bases lay in between. The CDR3 nucleotides read TGCGCCAGCAGCCGGGGGGCAGGCCAAGAGACCCAGTACTTC. It specifies CASSRGAGQETQYF.

The chain is built from TRBV7-8 and TRBJ2-1, with 8 bases aligning to TRBD2. Germline V gives CDR1 SGHVS, CDR2 FQNEAQ. The CDR3 has 16 amino acids. V shed 5 bases, J shed 4 bases, and the junction held 10 bases outside the gene matches. The chain's CDR3 is CASSLRLATNYNEQFF. CDR3 nucleotides: TGTGCCAGCAGCCTCCGACTAGCGACAAATTACAATGAGCAGTTCTTC.

This clonotype was observed many times. CDR3 in amino acids: CASSLSGVQETQYF. The CDR3 DNA is TGTGCCAGCAGCTTATCTGGGGTCCAAGAGACCCAGTACTTC. The rearrangement joins TRBV7-6 to TRBJ2-5; no clear D. The V and J ends lost 2 bases and 1 base respectively, with 8 bases between them. Germline CDR1 reads SGHVS; CDR2 reads FNYEAQ. CDR3 length: 14 residues. Full variable domain (rest looked up from reference TRBV7-6 and TRBJ2-5): GAGVSQSPRYKVTKRGQDVALRCDPISGHVSLYWYRQALGQGPEFLTYFNYEAQQDKSGLPNDRFSAERPEGSISTLTIQRTEQRDSAMYRCASSLSGVQETQYFGPGTRLLVL.

The chain recombines TRBV12-3 or TRBV12-4 with TRBJ2-5; D unresolved. V dropped 2 bases and J dropped 4 bases, with 14 bases sitting between them. The CDR3 sequence is 15 residues long. CDR3 region: CASSLSVGSGETQYF. CDR3 sequence (DNA): TGTGCCAGCAGTTTAAGTGTAGGTTCGGGAGAGACCCAGTACTTC.

V usage is TRBV4-3 and J usage is TRBJ2-2; TRBD1 matches at 7 bases. The CDR3 covers 16 residues. Trimming cost V 1 base and J 1 base; bases outside gene matches: 3. CDR1 and CDR2 from the germline V gene are LGHNA and YSLEER. Here the CDR3 reads CASSQVQGLNTGELFF. As DNA, the CDR3 is TGCGCCAGCAGCCAAGTACAGGGGTTGAACACCGGGGAGCTGTTTTTT.

The J gene is TRBJ2-3, the V gene TRBV6-6; tentatively, D is TRBD2 (6 bases). The CDR3 has 15 amino acids. V was trimmed by 6 bases and J by 2 bases, leaving 15 bases between them. Germline CDR1 is MNHNY and CDR2 is SVGAGI (reference sequence). The CDR3 sequence is CASSLPRDSTDTQYF. The CDR3 bases are TGTGCCAGCAGCCTCCCTCGGGACTCCACAGATACGCAGTATTTT.

Only a few counts were recorded for this clonotype. The CDR3 is CSARGGLVLSEQFF. CDR3 nucleotides: TGCAGTGCGAGGGGAGGACTAGTTCTCTCTGAGCAGTTCTTC. The chain combines TRBV20-1 with TRBJ2-1; 7 bases are shared with TRBD2. After removal of 6 bases from V and 9 bases from J, the junction contained 14 bases not matched to a gene. Germline V lookup: CDR1 DFQATT, CDR2 SNEGSKA (reference sequence). The CDR3 consists of 14 residues.